This T cell receptor beta chain originates from a study of shared clonotypes between healthy human individuals. On the study more broadly: Each donor contributed plates that comprised three CD4 naive, three CD4 memory, two CD8 naive and one CD8 memory.

The germline V gene encodes CDR1 SGHNT and CDR2 YENEEA. Trimming stripped 3 bases from V and 4 bases from J, with 12 bases between. The CDR3 is 14 residues long. General study findings and limits: A small donor pool kept down the genetic and exposure-history diversity that was represented. Among non-shared clonotypes, generation probabilities were lower than among those shared by all four donors.

From CD4+ cells came CD45RA+ naive and CD45RA-negative memory subsets. Turning to this clone: The antigen is unknown.

TCRdb's copy holds only in-frame clones and misses some; the assay was immunoSEQ multiplex PCR. This repertoire shows 2 million to 2.5 million clones, around 95% found once; its top ten account for more than 0.1%. The rearrangement uses TRBV11-3 and TRBJ1-1; D remains ambiguous. The receptor's source is a man younger than 30 in good health. The sample consisted of naive CD4+ T cells sorted from blood. As for subset: CD45RA+ positively selected. The CDR3, as DNA: TGTGCCAGCAGCTTCTCGGGGTCGGGCACTGAAGCTTTCTTT. Its translation: CASSFSGSGTEAFF.